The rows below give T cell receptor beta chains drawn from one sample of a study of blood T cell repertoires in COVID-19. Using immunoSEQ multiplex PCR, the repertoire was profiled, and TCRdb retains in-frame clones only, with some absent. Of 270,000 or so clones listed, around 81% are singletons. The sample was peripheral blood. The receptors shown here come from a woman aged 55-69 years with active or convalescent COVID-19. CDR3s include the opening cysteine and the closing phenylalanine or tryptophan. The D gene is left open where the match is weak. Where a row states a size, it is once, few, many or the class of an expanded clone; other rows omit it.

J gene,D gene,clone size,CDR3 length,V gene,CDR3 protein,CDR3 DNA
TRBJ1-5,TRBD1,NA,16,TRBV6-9,CASSYATGDSNQPQHF,TGTGCCAGCAGTTATGCTACAGGGGATAGCAATCAGCCCCAGCATTTT
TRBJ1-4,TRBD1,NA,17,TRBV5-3,CARSLGATGGSFEKLFF,TGTGCCAGAAGCTTGGGGGCTACAGGGGGCAGTTTTGAAAAACTGTTTTTT
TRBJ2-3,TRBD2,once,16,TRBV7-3,CASSPSGGRITDTQYF,TGTGCCAGCAGCCCGAGCGGGGGCCGTATCACAGATACGCAGTATTTT
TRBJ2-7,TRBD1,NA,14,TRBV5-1,CASSPAGTGYEQYF,TGCGCCAGCAGCCCAGCCGGGACAGGCTACGAGCAGTACTTC
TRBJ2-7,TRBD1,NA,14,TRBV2,CASSPGTGPYEQYF,TGTGCCAGCAGCCCCGGGACAGGGCCATACGAGCAGTACTTC
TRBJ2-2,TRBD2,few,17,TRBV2,CASFGLAEMWGTGELFF,TGTGCCAGCTTCGGACTAGCGGAGATGTGGGGCACCGGGGAGCTGTTTTTT
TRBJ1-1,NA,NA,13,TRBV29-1,CSVAPVTNTEAFF,TGCAGCGTCGCTCCAGTCACGAACACTGAAGCTTTCTTT
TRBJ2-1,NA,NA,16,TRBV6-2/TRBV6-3,CASSSMPGNYYNEQFF,TGTGCCAGCAGTTCCATGCCAGGGAATTACTACAATGAGCAGTTCTTC
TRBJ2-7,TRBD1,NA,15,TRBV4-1,CASSQATGGSYEQYF,TGCGCCAGCAGCCAGGCGACAGGGGGATCCTACGAGCAGTACTTC
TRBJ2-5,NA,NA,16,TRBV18,CASSPGLHNLQETQYF,TGTGCCAGCTCACCAGGACTACATAACCTCCAAGAGACCCAGTACTTC
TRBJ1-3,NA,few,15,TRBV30,CAWTGLGVSGNTIYF,TGTGCCTGGACGGGTTTAGGCGTCTCTGGAAACACCATATATTTT
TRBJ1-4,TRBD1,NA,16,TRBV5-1,CASNRGSATTNEKLFF,TGCGCCAGTAACAGGGGCAGCGCCACAACTAATGAAAAACTGTTTTTT
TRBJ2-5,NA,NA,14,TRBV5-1,CASSRAGGQETQYF,TGCGCCAGCAGCCGGGCGGGGGGACAGGAGACCCAGTACTTC
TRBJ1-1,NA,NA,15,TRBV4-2,CASSQERTMNTEAFF,TGTGCCAGCAGCCAAGAGAGGACAATGAACACTGAAGCTTTCTTT
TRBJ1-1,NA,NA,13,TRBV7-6,CASSSTGNTEAFF,TGTGCCAGCAGCTCAACAGGGAACACTGAAGCTTTCTTT
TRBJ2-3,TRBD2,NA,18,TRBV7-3,CASSPNGASGGLTDTQYF,TGTGCCAGCAGCCCCAATGGGGCTAGCGGGGGACTCACAGATACGCAGTATTTT
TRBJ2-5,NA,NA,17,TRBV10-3,CAIRGGGITGHQETQYF,TGTGCCATCAGAGGGGGGGGCATTACAGGACACCAAGAGACCCAGTACTTC
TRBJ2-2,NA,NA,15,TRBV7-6,CASSLGQSNTGELFF,TGTGCCAGCAGCTTAGGACAGTCGAACACCGGGGAGCTGTTTTTT
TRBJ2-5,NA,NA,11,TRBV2,CASSEPETQYF,TGTGCCAGCAGTGAACCGGAGACCCAGTACTTC
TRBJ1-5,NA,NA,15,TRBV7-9,CASSFSDRSNQPQHF,TGTGCCAGCAGCTTTAGCGACAGGTCCAATCAGCCCCAGCATTTT
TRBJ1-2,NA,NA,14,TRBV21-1,CAIRKNRGLGGYTF,TGTGCCATTAGGAAAAATAGGGGTTTGGGTGGCTACACCTTC
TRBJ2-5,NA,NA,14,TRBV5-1,CASSLEPPQETQYF,TGCGCCAGCAGCTTGGAGCCCCCCCAAGAGACCCAGTACTTC
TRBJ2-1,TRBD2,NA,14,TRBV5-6,CASRPIGGSNEQFF,TGTGCCAGCAGGCCCATCGGGGGGAGTAATGAGCAGTTCTTC
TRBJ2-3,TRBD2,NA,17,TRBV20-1,CSASSSSGVMGTDTQYF,TGCAGTGCTAGTTCGTCTAGCGGGGTGATGGGCACAGATACGCAGTATTTT
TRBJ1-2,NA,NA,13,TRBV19,CASSRGQNYGYTF,TGTGCCAGTAGTAGGGGCCAGAACTATGGCTACACCTTC
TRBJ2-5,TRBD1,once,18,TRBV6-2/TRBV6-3,CASSYPDRPSLGQETQYF,TGTGCCAGCAGTTACCCGGACAGGCCATCCCTCGGACAAGAGACCCAGTACTTC
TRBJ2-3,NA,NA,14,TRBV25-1,CASSVYGSTDTQYF,TGTGCCAGCAGTGTTTACGGGAGCACAGATACGCAGTATTTT
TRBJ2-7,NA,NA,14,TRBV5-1,CASSLEDTTYEQYF,TGCGCCAGCAGCTTGGAGGACACCACCTACGAGCAGTACTTC
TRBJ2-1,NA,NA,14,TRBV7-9,CASSVVGAPNEQFF,TGTGCCAGCAGTGTGGTGGGGGCCCCCAATGAGCAGTTCTTC
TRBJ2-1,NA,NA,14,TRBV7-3,CASSPSTAYNEQFF,TGTGCCAGCAGCCCTTCGACAGCTTACAATGAGCAGTTCTTC
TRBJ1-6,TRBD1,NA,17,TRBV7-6,CASSLKQGSSYNSPLHF,TGTGCCAGCAGCTTAAAACAGGGGAGCTCCTATAATTCACCCCTCCACTTT
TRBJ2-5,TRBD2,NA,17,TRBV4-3,CASSRQGRAGGSETQYF,TGCGCCAGCAGCCGCCAAGGAAGGGCGGGGGGGTCAGAGACCCAGTACTTC
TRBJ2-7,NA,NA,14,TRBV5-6,CASSLGHFSYEQYF,TGTGCCAGCAGTCTTGGACATTTCTCCTACGAGCAGTACTTC
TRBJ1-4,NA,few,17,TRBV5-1,CASSLSGGRVANEKLFF,TGCGCCAGCAGCCTCTCGGGAGGCCGTGTGGCTAATGAAAAACTGTTTTTT
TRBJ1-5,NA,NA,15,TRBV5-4,CASSLNGGEGQPQHF,TGTGCCAGCAGCTTAAACGGGGGGGAGGGCCAGCCCCAGCATTTT
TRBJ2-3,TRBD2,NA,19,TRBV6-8,CASSIVGLAGGDSTDTQYF,TGTGCCAGCAGTATCGTGGGACTAGCGGGGGGAGATAGCACAGATACGCAGTATTTT
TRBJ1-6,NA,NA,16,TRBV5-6,CASSLDGSSYNSPLHF,TGTGCCAGCAGCTTGGATGGGAGCTCCTATAATTCACCCCTCCACTTT
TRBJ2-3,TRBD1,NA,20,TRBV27,CASSGPGQGASDIVGDTQYF,TGTGCCAGCAGTGGGCCGGGACAGGGGGCCTCGGATATTGTTGGGGATACGCAGTATTTT
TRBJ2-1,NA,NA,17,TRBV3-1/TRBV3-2,CASSQDLIGRSYNEQFF,TGTGCCAGCAGCCAAGATCTAATCGGTCGCTCCTACAATGAGCAGTTCTTC
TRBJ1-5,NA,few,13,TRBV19,CASSSQVNQPQHF,TGTGCCAGTAGTTCACAGGTAAATCAGCCCCAGCATTTT
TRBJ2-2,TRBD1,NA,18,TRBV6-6,CASSPTGLQGANTGELFF,TGTGCCAGCAGTCCTACCGGACTACAGGGGGCGAACACCGGGGAGCTGTTTTTT
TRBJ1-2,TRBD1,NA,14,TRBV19,CASRDSGQTYGYTF,TGTGCCAGTAGGGATTCGGGACAGACCTATGGCTACACCTTC
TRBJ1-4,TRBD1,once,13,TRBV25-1,CAASGGIDEKLFF,TGTGCCGCCTCAGGGGGGATCGATGAAAAACTGTTTTTT
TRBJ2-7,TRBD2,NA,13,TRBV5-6,CASSFGLDYEQYF,TGTGCCAGCAGCTTCGGACTAGACTACGAGCAGTACTTC
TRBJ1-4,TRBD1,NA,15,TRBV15,CATSRDPGGSEKLFF,TGTGCCACCAGCAGAGATCCAGGGGGGAGCGAAAAACTGTTTTTT
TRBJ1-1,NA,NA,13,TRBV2,CASSGGGNTEAFF,TGTGCCAGCAGTGGGGGGGGGAACACTGAAGCTTTCTTT
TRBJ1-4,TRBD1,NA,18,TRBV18,CASSSDRHLFATNEKLFF,TGTGCCAGCTCCTCGGACAGGCACCTATTCGCAACTAATGAAAAACTGTTTTTT
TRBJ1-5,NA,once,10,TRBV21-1,CASSRTGQHF,TGTGCCAGCAGCCGTACAGGGCAGCATTTT
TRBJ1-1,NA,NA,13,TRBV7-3,CASSLGGRTEAFF,TGTGCCAGCAGCTTAGGCGGTCGCACTGAAGCTTTCTTT
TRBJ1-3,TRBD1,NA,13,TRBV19,CASTRTGGNTIYF,TGTGCCAGTACGAGGACAGGAGGAAACACCATATATTTT
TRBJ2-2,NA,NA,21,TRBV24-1,CATSDLRKAGSEILNTGELFF,TGTGCCACCAGTGATTTGCGAAAGGCAGGGTCCGAAATCCTGAACACCGGGGAGCTGTTTTTT
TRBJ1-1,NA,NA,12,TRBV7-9,CASSLSGSEAFF,TGTGCCAGCAGCTTAAGTGGCAGTGAAGCTTTCTTT
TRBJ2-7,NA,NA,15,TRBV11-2,CASSPPGVPTYEQYF,TGTGCCAGCAGCCCCCCGGGGGTCCCAACCTACGAGCAGTACTTC
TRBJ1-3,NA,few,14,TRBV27,CASSPSGSGNTIYF,TGTGCCAGCAGTCCTTCCGGGTCTGGAAACACCATATATTTT
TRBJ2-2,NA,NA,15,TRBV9,CASSVEGSNTGELFF,TGTGCCAGCAGCGTCGAGGGATCGAACACCGGGGAGCTGTTTTTT
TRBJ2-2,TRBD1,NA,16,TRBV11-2,CASSLQGAVLAGELFF,TGTGCCAGCAGCTTGCAGGGGGCAGTTTTGGCCGGGGAGCTGTTTTTT
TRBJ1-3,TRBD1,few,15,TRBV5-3,CARPMVDRGLVTIYF,TGTGCCAGGCCCATGGTAGACAGGGGGCTGGTCACCATATATTTT
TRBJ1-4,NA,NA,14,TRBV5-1,CASCFGTTNEKLFF,TGCGCCAGCTGTTTCGGGACAACTAATGAAAAACTGTTTTTT
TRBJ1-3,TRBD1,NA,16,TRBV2,CASREAGDRGRNTIYF,TGTGCCAGCAGAGAAGCTGGGGACAGGGGAAGAAACACCATATATTTT
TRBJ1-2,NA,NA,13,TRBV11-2,CASSSFRLPGYTF,TGTGCCAGCAGCTCCTTCAGGCTACCTGGCTACACCTTC